Following are 23 T cell receptor beta chains from one sample sequenced in a study of regulatory T cells in long-lasting Graves disease. According to the study, TCR beta libraries were built with iRepertoire HTBI primers and CDR3-region Arm-PCR. TCRdb reanalysed the multiplex PCR reads using MiXCR and keeps one entry per CDR3 protein. Of over 500,000 distinct CDR3 sequences in the sample, 15% to 20% were seen once. Regarding time point: newly diagnosed GD, antithyroid drugs for less than 3 months. Extracted RNA from PBMCs served as the source of the TCR library. These same data were also listed under a study on T cells in Graves' hyperthyroidism and ophthalmopathy.

Sequenced here: peripheral blood mononuclear cells (PBMCs), sampled at new diagnosis, from a patient treated with antithyroid drugs. The receptors come from a woman aged 30 to 39 with Graves disease.

This clonotype was seen ten or more times. The gene calls are TRBV30 and TRBJ2-3; 11 bases agree with TRBD2. Losses at the gene ends were 4 bases for V and 5 bases for J; bases not matched to a gene: 8. This CDR3 is 15 amino acids long. CDR1 and CDR2 (germline): GTSNPN, SVGIG (reference sequence). The CDR3 sequence is CAWTSGRLAGDTQYF. CDR3 coding DNA: TGTGCCTGGACTAGCGGGAGGTTGGCGGGAGATACGCAGTATTTT.

This clonotype was picked up many times. The V gene is TRBV5-1, the J gene TRBJ1-2, with 8 bases aligning to TRBD1. The germline V gene has CDR1 SGHRS and CDR2 YFSETQ. The CDR3 loop spans 14 amino acids. V dropped 4 bases and J dropped 2; count of bases not matched to a gene: 4. DNA for the CDR3: TGCGCCAGCAGCGCGGGACAGGAGAACTATGGCTACACCTTC. This encodes CASSAGQENYGYTF.

This clonotype was detected many times. The chain couples TRBV20-1 to TRBJ1-2, with 8 bases lining up with TRBD1. The V gene end was trimmed by 6 bases and the J gene end by 6 bases; junction bases not matched to a gene: 9. The CDR3 has 13 residues. CDR1 DFQATT and CDR2 SNEGSKA come from the germline V gene (reference sequence). The CDR3 reads CSAWGQENHGYTF. As DNA, the CDR3 is TGCAGTGCCTGGGGACAGGAGAACCATGGCTACACCTTC.

This clonotype was detected ten times or more. The chain employs TRBV6-5 and TRBJ1-1, with unresolved D. Germline V lookup: CDR1 MNHEY, CDR2 SVGAGI. Trimming removed 2 bases from V and 1 base from J, with 8 bases in between. This CDR3 is built from 14 residues. This CDR3 reads CASSYLRANTEAFF. The DNA of the CDR3 is TGTGCCAGCAGTTACCTAAGGGCGAACACTGAAGCTTTCTTT.

V gene TRBV6-4 combines with J gene TRBJ2-3, with 11 bases fitting TRBD2. The CDR3 consists of 16 residues. Germline CDR1 MRHNA, CDR2 SNTAGT. Unmatched junction bases numbered 7, after V lost 5 bases and J lost 3 bases. The CDR3 DNA follows: TGTGCCAGCAGTTTACTAGCGGGAGATGGGACAGATACGCAGTATTTT. Translation: CASSLLAGDGTDTQYF.

This clonotype was seen only a few times. V usage is TRBV28 and J usage is TRBJ1-2; 7 bases align to TRBD1. The CDR3 runs 17 residues. J gave up 5 bases and V 7 bases, and 19 bases lay outside the gene matches. Per the germline V gene, CDR1 is MDHEN and CDR2 is SYDVKM. This CDR3 reads CASTLDSVAGGGYGYTF. The CDR3 DNA sequence: TGTGCCAGCACCCTAGACTCGGTGGCAGGGGGGGGGTATGGCTACACCTTC.

CDR3 nucleotide sequence: TGTGCCATCAGTAGGGCAGAGAACACCGGGGAGCTGTTTTTT. The encoded protein is CAISRAENTGELFF. The chain recombines TRBV10-3 with TRBJ2-2; D is unclear. This CDR3 has 14 amino acids. Per germline, CDR1 ENHRY and CDR2 SYGVKD. Trimming took off 5 bases at V and 1 base at J, with 8 bases between the two ends.

This clonotype was counted many times. In DNA form, the CDR3 reads TGTGCCAGCAGTTCCTACCCGGGACTAGCCAAAAACATTCAGTACTTC. It yields the protein CASSSYPGLAKNIQYF. This chain joins TRBV28 and TRBJ2-4; D might be TRBD2 (6 bases). V lost 4 bases to trimming and J lost 0 bases, with 13 bases between them. Germline CDR1 is MDHEN and CDR2 is SYDVKM. The CDR3 totals 16 residues.

This clonotype has ten or more counts. V gene TRBV12-3 or TRBV12-4 combines with J gene TRBJ2-3, with a weak D call TRBD1 (5 bases). The V end lost 7 bases, the J end lost 2 bases, and 10 bases lay between the germline ends. The CDR3 runs to 13 residues. In DNA form, the CDR3 reads TGTGCCAGCAATGGGGCCCCCACAGATACGCAGTATTTT. It codes for CASNGAPTDTQYF.

The sample holds a few counts of this clonotype. The gene calls are TRBV11-3 and TRBJ2-6, with D possibly TRBD1 on 6 matching bases. The CDR3 consists of 16 residues. CDR1 is SGHNT, CDR2 YENEEA, per germline. Trimming took 5 bases from V and 0 from J, leaving 11 bases between them. The CDR3: CASSPGESSGANVLTF. CDR3 nucleotide sequence: TGTGCCAGCAGCCCAGGGGAGAGCTCTGGGGCCAACGTCCTGACTTTC.

The table lists this clonotype with many counts. The chain recombines TRBV20-1 with TRBJ1-2, with 7 nucleotides matching TRBD1. V lost 6 bases and J lost 2; bases outside the gene matches: 12. This CDR3 is built from 15 residues. The germline V gene encodes CDR1 DFQATT and CDR2 SNEGSKA (reference sequence). CDR3 nucleotides: TGCAGTGCCCCCGGGGGGAAGGACAGGAACTATGGCTACACCTTC. Translated: CSAPGGKDRNYGYTF.

This clonotype was seen many times. This sequence joins TRBV28 and TRBJ2-5; tentative D call: TRBD1 (6 bases). Germline V CDR1 and CDR2: MDHEN, SYDVKM. The CDR3 length is 14 residues. Trimming shortened V by 11 bases and J by 2 bases, and 18 bases separated the two germline ends. In DNA form, the CDR3 reads TGTGCCGGATCACACGGACAGATACAAGAGACCCAGTACTTC. Amino acids: CAGSHGQIQETQYF.

This clonotype was counted ten times or more. The genes are TRBV15 and TRBJ2-7; D might be TRBD1 or TRBD2, each matching 5 bases. There are 15 residues in the CDR3. Trimming removed 4 bases from V and 2 bases from J, with 15 bases in between. Looked up from germline, CDR1 is LNHNV and CDR2 is YYDKDF (reference sequence). The CDR3 bases are TGTGCCACCAGCACGCTCGGGACGTCTACCTACGAGCAGTACTTC. Amino acid sequence: CATSTLGTSTYEQYF. Drawing the rest from reference TRBV15 and TRBJ2-7, the complete variable domain is DAMVIQNPRYQVTQFGKPVTLSCSQTLNHNVMYWYQQKSSQAPKLLFHYYDKDFNNEADTPDNFQSRRPNTSFCFLDIRSPGLGDTAMYLCATSTLGTSTYEQYFGPGTRLTVT.

This clonotype was seen ten or more times. This sequence joins TRBV6-1 and TRBJ2-2, with D tentatively TRBD1 or TRBD2 (5 bases each). The CDR3 length is 14 residues. V was clipped by 11 bases and J by 4 bases, with 17 bases between them. Germline V gene lookup returns CDR1 MNHNS and CDR2 SASEGT. The CDR3 loop reads CACSPSGRTGELFF. The CDR3 nucleotides read TGTGCCTGTAGCCCGTCGGGGCGCACCGGGGAGCTGTTTTTT.

This clonotype has only a few counts. This sequence joins TRBV13 and TRBJ2-7; the D gene is possibly TRBD2 (7 bases). Germline lookup yields CDR1 PRHDT and CDR2 FYEKMQ (reference sequence). This CDR3 has 15 residues. Trimming stripped 4 bases from V and 2 bases from J, with 15 bases between. DNA of the CDR3: TGTGCCAGCAGCTCAGTCTGGGAGGGGGCCTACGAGCAGTACTTC. As protein: CASSSVWEGAYEQYF.

This clonotype occurred many times. This chain joins TRBV20-1 and TRBJ1-1; D gene unclear. The length of the CDR3 is 11 residues. V lost 5 bases and J lost 7, with 11 bases in between. Germline loops: CDR1 DFQATT, CDR2 SNEGSKA (reference sequence). In DNA, the CDR3 is TGCAGTGCTTCCCGGGGTGGTGAAGCTTTCTTT. Its protein product is CSASRGGEAFF.

This clonotype was found many times. This chain uses TRBV3-1 with TRBJ2-7; TRBD2 agrees at 8 bases. With 1 base clipped from V and 0 bases from J, the junction kept 2 bases outside the gene matches. The CDR3 runs to 15 residues. Per germline, CDR1 LGHDT and CDR2 YNNKEL (reference sequence). CDR3 loop: CASSQGLAPSYEQYF. As DNA, the CDR3 is TGTGCCAGCAGCCAAGGACTAGCGCCCTCCTACGAGCAGTACTTC.

This clonotype was found a few times. The V and J genes are TRBV30 and TRBJ1-5; D gene ambiguous. This CDR3 has 15 residues. Germline CDR1 is GTSNPN and CDR2 is SVGIG (reference sequence). Trimming removed 2 bases at V and 4 bases at J, with 15 bases between. The CDR3 spells CAWSPDGRPNQPQHF. CDR3 sequence (DNA): TGTGCCTGGAGTCCGGACGGGCGGCCAAATCAGCCCCAGCATTTT. Looking up the rest from reference TRBV30 and TRBJ1-5 gives the full variable domain: SQTIHQWPATLVQPVGSPLSLECTVEGTSNPNLYWYRQAAGRGLQLLFYSVGIGQISSEVPQNLSASRPQDRQFILSSKKLLLSDSGFYLCAWSPDGRPNQPQHFGDGTRLSIL.

The chain is built from TRBV20-1 and TRBJ1-1; no clear D gene. The CDR3 spans 13 residues. The V end was cut by 3 bases, the J end by 5 bases, with 13 bases between. Germline V gene lookup returns CDR1 DFQATT and CDR2 SNEGSKA (reference sequence). CDR3 loop: CSASYRSVTEAFF. The CDR3 bases are TGCAGTGCTAGTTATAGGTCGGTTACTGAAGCTTTCTTT.

Note on this clonotype: A much larger clonotype is one base distant, so this may be a read error. This rearrangement joins TRBV20-1 to TRBJ2-7, with D perhaps being TRBD1 or TRBD2 (5 bases each). Germline lookup yields CDR1 DFQATT and CDR2 SNEGSKA (reference sequence). CDR3 length: 14 residues. V was trimmed by 6 bases and J by 2 bases, leaving 17 bases between them. CDR3 amino acids: CSAGRVTGTYEQYF. The CDR3 DNA follows: TGCAGTGCGGGACGGGTTACTGGGACCTACGAGCAGTACTTC.

This clonotype appeared a few times. The chain combines TRBV18 with TRBJ1-4; D gene uncertain. This CDR3 is 14 amino acids long. From germline, CDR1 is KGHSH and CDR2 LQKENI. V was cut by 0 bases and J by 7 bases, with 9 bases left in between. CDR3 in amino acids: CASSPPSLSEKLFF. The CDR3 nucleotides are TGTGCCAGCTCACCACCGTCTCTGTCTGAAAAACTGTTTTTT.

This clonotype was detected ten times or more. CDR3 nucleotides: TGTGCCAGCAGTGCTCAGCCGGGACTGCTTAATCAGCCCCAGCATTTT. This codes for CASSAQPGLLNQPQHF. The genes are TRBV28 and TRBJ1-5; a possible D gene is TRBD1 (5 bases). V lost 5 bases, J lost 4 bases, and 18 bases lay in between. Per germline, CDR1 MDHEN and CDR2 SYDVKM. The CDR3 has 16 residues.

There are many counts of this clonotype. The chain couples TRBV7-9 to TRBJ2-1; D remains unclear. Germline-derived CDR1 and CDR2 are SEHNR and FQNEAQ (reference sequence). V was trimmed by 6 bases and J by 13 bases, leaving 19 bases between them. This CDR3 contains 13 residues. The CDR3 bases are TGTGCCAGCAGTCCCACCGGGCTCTCGGCCCAGTTCTTC. Amino acids: CASSPTGLSAQFF.